This entry features one T cell receptor (beta chain) sequence. Trimming shortened V by 4 bases and J by 1 base, and 7 bases separated the two germline ends. This CDR3 contains 13 residues. CDR1 and CDR2 (germline): MNHEY, SMNVEV (reference sequence). The entry originates in a study of blood T cell repertoires in COVID-19. Study-level information: Sites in the United States, Italy and Spain provided acute and convalescent COVID-19 samples.

TCRdb keeps only in-frame clones here, not all; method: immunoSEQ multiplex PCR. The data contain 250,000 to 300,000 clones, around 90% of them singletons. Donors were grouped by their self-reported clinical history. Cohort 3 donors counted as recovered after two negative PCRs, clearance, or resolved symptoms. This TCR derives from a woman aged 40 to 50 who had recovered from COVID-19. The sequencing input was PBMCs or T cells enriched from blood (not recorded which). The rearrangement joins TRBV27 to TRBJ1-1; D is uncertain. The CDR3 region is CASSSRENTEAFF. As DNA, the CDR3 is TGTGCCAGCAGTTCTAGAGAGAACACTGAAGCTTTCTTT.